The 9 T cell receptor beta chains below all came from one sample that was sequenced in a study of T-cell memory formation after mild COVID-19. MiXCR, applied by TCRdb to the 5' RACE reads, yields one record per CDR3 protein. The repertoire includes roughly 220,000 distinct CDR3 sequences, just over 9.5% of them detected once, and about 3.8% sits in the top ten. Sequences were obtained from PBMCs or a T cell subset sorted from them (not recorded which). The source of these receptors is a man younger than 30 who had mild COVID-19 (a few samples of this study predate the infection). Cell type and time point are not known.

The rearrangement links TRBV7-8 to TRBJ2-6; D not certain. The CDR3 covers 17 residues. Trimming stripped 2 bases from V and 1 base from J, with 12 bases between. Germline assignment: CDR1 SGHVS and CDR2 FQNEAQ. CDR3 amino acids: CASSLRAPASGANVLTF. CDR3 coding DNA: TGTGCCAGCAGCTTAAGGGCCCCGGCTTCTGGGGCCAACGTCCTGACTTTC.

This clonotype has only a few counts. The rearrangement joins TRBV18 to TRBJ2-1; TRBD1 matches at 7 bases. Trimming cost V 6 bases and J 7 bases; bases outside gene matches: 9. Germline loops: CDR1 KGHSH, CDR2 LQKENI. CDR3 length: 14 residues. CDR3 nucleotide sequence: TGTGCCAGCTCCCGGGGTCAACAGGGGAATGAGCAGTTCTTC. Its translation: CASSRGQQGNEQFF.

This chain uses TRBV12-3 or TRBV12-4 with TRBJ2-7, with TRBD2 identical over 7 bases. The CDR3 extends over 14 amino acids. The ends lost 3 bases at V and 2 bases at J; junction bases unmatched: 4. The CDR3 DNA is TGTGCCAGCAGTTTCTCAGCGGGACCCTACGAGCAGTACTTC. Translating gives CASSFSAGPYEQYF.

The sample holds a few counts of this clonotype. The rearrangement uses TRBV5-1 and TRBJ2-2; perhaps TRBD1 as D (5 bases). This CDR3 has 16 amino acids. Trimming removed 3 bases from V and 1 base from J, with 13 bases in between. Per germline, CDR1 SGHRS and CDR2 YFSETQ. The CDR3, as DNA: TGCGCCAGCAGCTCGGTGTGGGGCCTGAACACCGGGGAGCTGTTTTTT. Its translation: CASSSVWGLNTGELFF.

The chain couples TRBV5-1 to TRBJ2-7; D unclear. Germline V gene sequence: CDR1 SGHRS, CDR2 YFSETQ. This CDR3 comprises 13 residues. V dropped 4 bases and J dropped 3 bases, with 11 bases sitting between them. CDR3 DNA: TGCGCCAGCAGCAAAGGACGGAGCTACGAGCAGTACTTC. Translation: CASSKGRSYEQYF.

This chain uses TRBV6-5 with TRBJ1-2; maybe TRBD1 (6 bases). CDR1 is MNHEY, CDR2 SVGAGI, per germline. The length of the CDR3 is 13 residues. V dropped 5 bases and J dropped 6 bases, with 13 bases sitting between them. The DNA of the CDR3 is TGTGCCAGCAGTCGGACAGTGTCCCATGGCTACACCTTC. This codes for CASSRTVSHGYTF.

The chain is built from TRBV2 and TRBJ2-1; 7 bases are shared with TRBD2. This CDR3 is 15 amino acids long. CDR1 is SNHLY, CDR2 FYNNEI, per germline. Losses at the gene ends were 6 bases for V and 6 bases for J; bases not matched to a gene: 11. This chain's CDR3 is CASRGGLGPFNEQFF. The CDR3 DNA is TGTGCCAGCAGGGGAGGACTAGGCCCTTTCAATGAGCAGTTCTTC.

This clonotype showed up just a few times. V usage is TRBV5-1 and J usage is TRBJ1-2; D is unclear. Deletions cut 7 bases from V and 0 bases from J, with 13 bases between. Germline-derived CDR1 and CDR2 are SGHRS and YFSETQ. The CDR3 extends over 14 amino acids. CDR3 nucleotide sequence: TGCGCCAGCCGGTTGGGCCCTACTAACTATGGCTACACCTTC. Amino acid sequence: CASRLGPTNYGYTF.

This clonotype was detected a few times. The V and J genes are TRBV20-1 and TRBJ2-7; the D gene could be TRBD1 or TRBD2 (5 bases each). Germline V gene data show CDR1 as DFQATT and CDR2 as SNEGSKA (reference sequence). The CDR3 runs to 12 residues. The ends were cut back, 3 bases at V and 2 bases at J, with 8 bases in the middle. Here the CDR3 reads CSARRGPYEQYV. CDR3 sequence (DNA): TGCAGTGCTAGGAGGGGACCCTACGAGCAGTACGTC.